This T cell receptor (beta chain) was profiled in a study of blood T cell repertoires in COVID-19. Study context: The origin of the acute and convalescent COVID-19 samples was the United States, Italy and Spain. Nucleic acid was either cDNA or gDNA, and it came from T cells, B-cell-depleted T cells, or PBMCs.

Trimming cost V 5 bases and J 2 bases; bases outside gene matches: 9. The CDR3 is 17 amino acids. CDR1 is MNHNY and CDR2 is SVGAGI in the germline V gene (reference sequence). The sample holds a few counts of this clone. The repertoire was sequenced with immunoSEQ multiplex PCR; TCRdb's copy has only in-frame clones and lacks some. Seen here are approximately 240,000 clones, more than 65% observed once, and the top ten hold over 2.5%. The sequenced sample consisted of peripheral blood. The J gene is TRBJ1-5, the V gene TRBV6-6; 10 bases map to TRBD1. The origin of this receptor is a woman aged 30 to 39 who had recovered from COVID-19. The CDR3 reads CASSPPRTGGGNQPQHF. CDR3 sequence (DNA): TGTGCCAGCAGTCCCCCGAGGACAGGGGGAGGCAATCAGCCCCAGCATTTT.